What follows are 23 T cell receptor beta chains derived from one specimen sequenced in a study of cytomegalovirus exposure and HLA in healthy donors. The PCR made use of 60 Vbeta and 13 Jbeta primers. Clones were read by immunoSEQ multiplex PCR, and TCRdb kept only the in-frame ones, dropping some. The sample holds about 140,000 clones, roughly 86% seen once. The source material was PBMCs. All receptors derive from a woman in her thirties or forties in good health and CMV-seronegative.

This clone was found once. The chain combines TRBV4-2 with TRBJ2-1; possibly TRBD2 for D (6 bases). Germline loops: CDR1 LGHNA, CDR2 YNFKEQ. V lost 4 bases, J lost 5 bases, and 9 bases lay in between. CDR3 length: 13 amino acids. The CDR3 here is CASSPGGDNEQFF. The DNA for the CDR3 is TGTGCCAGCAGCCCCGGGGGAGACAATGAGCAGTTCTTC.

This chain connects TRBV27 to TRBJ2-5; 10 bases fit TRBD1. TRBJ2-7 explains the end of the DNA better; the J call may be wrong. Per germline, CDR1 MNHEY and CDR2 SMNVEV (reference sequence). CDR3 length equals 14 residues. The CDR3 nucleotides read TGTGCCAGCCGACCCTCGGACAGGGGGTACGAGCAGTACTTC. This translates into CASRPSDRGYEQYF.

The chain links TRBV7-8 to TRBJ2-4; D might be TRBD1 (6 bases). The germline gives CDR1 SGHVS, CDR2 FQNEAQ. V lost 3 bases to trimming and J lost 7 bases, with 13 bases between them. The CDR3 covers 14 residues. In nucleotides, the CDR3 is TGTGCCAGCAGCTTCTCAGGAACAGGGAACATTCAGTACTTC. This codes for CASSFSGTGNIQYF.

This sequence joins TRBV30 and TRBJ2-7; weak D call: TRBD1 (6 bases). This CDR3 comprises 14 residues. Germline V lookup: CDR1 GTSNPN, CDR2 SVGIG (reference sequence). Trimming stripped 5 bases from V and 1 base from J, with 15 bases between. The CDR3 spells CAWVDRRGSYEQYF. CDR3 in DNA: TGTGCCTGGGTTGACAGGAGAGGATCCTACGAGCAGTACTTC.

The genes are TRBV14 and TRBJ2-1, with D unresolved. The CDR3 consists of 14 residues. Germline V lookup: CDR1 SGHDN, CDR2 FVKESK. Trimming pared 0 bases from V and 8 bases from J, leaving 11 bases between. This CDR3 reads CASSQDLWLDEQFF. CDR3 DNA sequence: TGTGCCAGCAGCCAAGATCTCTGGCTCGATGAGCAGTTCTTC.

The CDR3 protein is CASSPISSSYNEQFF. As DNA, the CDR3 is TGTGCCAGTAGTCCTATCTCGAGCTCCTACAATGAGCAGTTCTTC. The rearrangement joins TRBV19 to TRBJ2-1; no reliable D call. This CDR3 has 15 amino acids. The V gene lost 5 bases and the J gene lost 0 bases, with 11 bases spanning the gap. The germline gives CDR1 LNHDA, CDR2 SQIVND (reference sequence). Complete variable domain (other parts from reference TRBV19 and TRBJ2-1): DGGITQSPKYLFRKEGQNVTLSCEQNLNHDAMYWYRQDPGQGLRLIYYSQIVNDFQKGDIAEGYSVSREKKESFPLTVTSAQKNPTAFYLCASSPISSSYNEQFFGPGTRLTVL.

In its sample, this clone was seen a few times. The V call is TRBV4-1, the J call TRBJ2-2; 7 bases map to TRBD2. Germline lookup yields CDR1 MGHRA and CDR2 YSYEKL. This CDR3 is 18 amino acids long. The trim removed 3 bases at V and 5 bases at J, leaving 15 bases unmatched. Here the CDR3 reads CASSQILVGRERTGELFF. The CDR3 DNA sequence: TGCGCCAGCAGCCAGATTCTCGTAGGGCGGGAGAGGACCGGGGAGCTGTTTTTT.

The chain combines TRBV18 with TRBJ2-7, with 9 bases matching TRBD1. The V gene's germline CDR1 is KGHSH and CDR2 LQKENI. This CDR3 is 14 amino acids long. With 2 bases clipped from V and 6 bases from J, the junction kept 5 bases outside the gene matches. CDR3 amino acids: CASSPAGQGAEQYF. Here the CDR3 DNA reads TGTGCCAGCTCACCAGCGGGACAGGGAGCCGAGCAGTACTTC. Using reference TRBV18 and TRBJ2-7 for the parts outside the CDR3, the full variable domain is NAGVMQNPRHLVRRRGQEARLRCSPMKGHSHVYWYRQLPEEGLKFMVYLQKENIIDESGMPKERFSAEFPKEGPSILRIQQVVRGDSAAYFCASSPAGQGAEQYFGPGTRLTVT.

This chain links TRBV7-8 with TRBJ2-3, with D maybe TRBD2 (5 bases). This CDR3 region has 16 residues. V was pared by 4 bases and J by 4 bases, with 18 bases between. Per germline, CDR1 SGHVS and CDR2 FQNEAQ. The CDR3 DNA sequence: TGTGCCAGCAGCTATGCTCCCCTACGGGGATCAGATACGCAGTATTTT. Translated, it gives CASSYAPLRGSDTQYF.

V and J are TRBV4-3 and TRBJ1-4; D possibly corresponds to TRBD1 (5 bases). Trimming removed 3 bases at V and 6 bases at J, with 17 bases between. Germline CDR1 is LGHNA and CDR2 is YSLEER. This CDR3 has 16 amino acids. CDR3 in amino acids: CASSHRNGGEDEKLFF. CDR3 nucleotides: TGCGCCAGCAGCCACCGAAACGGGGGAGAAGATGAAAAACTGTTTTTT.

The chain employs TRBV11-2 and TRBJ2-3; D is perhaps TRBD2 (5 bases). The germline CDR1 and CDR2 sequences are SGHAT and FQNNGV. The length of the CDR3 is 14 residues. Trimming removed 5 bases at V and 0 bases at J, with 9 bases between. In DNA, the CDR3 is TGTGCCAGCAGCCGCGGAGGCAGCACAGATACGCAGTATTTT. Its translation: CASSRGGSTDTQYF. Complete variable domain (other parts from reference TRBV11-2 and TRBJ2-3): EAGVAQSPRYKIIEKRQSVAFWCNPISGHATLYWYQQILGQGPKLLIQFQNNGVVDDSQLPKDRFSAERLKGVDSTLKIQPAKLEDSAVYLCASSRGGSTDTQYFGPGTRLTVL.

The chain is built from TRBV9 and TRBJ2-1; perhaps TRBD2 as D (5 bases). The germline CDR1 and CDR2 sequences are SGDLS and YYNGEE. The CDR3 runs to 15 residues. V was shortened by 0 bases and J by 0 bases, with 7 bases between the two germline ends. DNA of the CDR3: TGTGCCAGCAGCGTAGGGACTCTCTCCTACAATGAGCAGTTCTTC. Protein: CASSVGTLSYNEQFF.

The rearrangement links TRBV5-1 to TRBJ2-7, with D perhaps matching TRBD1 (8 bases). The CDR3 contains 18 residues. V lost 1 base and J 0 bases, leaving 20 bases between the germline ends. Germline V gene sequence: CDR1 SGHRS, CDR2 YFSETQ. CDR3 in amino acids: CASSLTGGTGTGSYEQYF. In DNA form, the CDR3 reads TGCGCCAGCAGCTTGACGGGGGGAACCGGGACAGGCTCCTACGAGCAGTACTTC.

The chain uses TRBV5-6 and TRBJ2-7; TRBD2 matches at 9 bases. J lost 1 base, V lost 4 bases, and 6 bases had no gene match. Germline V gene data show CDR1 as SGHDT and CDR2 as YYEEEE. The CDR3 is 15 amino acids. CDR3 nucleotide sequence: TGTGCCAGCAGCACCAGGACTAGCGTATCCTACGAGCAGTACTTC. This gives the protein CASSTRTSVSYEQYF.

The CDR3 DNA reads as TGTGCCAGCAGCCCCGGCGGGCAGTACACTGAAGCTTTCTTT. Protein: CASSPGGQYTEAFF. The genes are TRBV28 and TRBJ1-1; D ambiguous. The germline V gene has CDR1 MDHEN and CDR2 SYDVKM. The CDR3 is made up of 14 amino acids. Trimming stripped 6 bases from V and 3 bases from J, with 14 bases between. Looking up the rest from reference TRBV28 and TRBJ1-1 gives the full variable domain: DVKVTQSSRYLVKRTGEKVFLECVQDMDHENMFWYRQDPGLGLRLIYFSYDVKMKEKGDIPEGYSVSREKKERFSLILESASTNQTSMYLCASSPGGQYTEAFFGQGTRLTVV.

The table lists this clone with a count of one. The V call is TRBV29-1, the J call TRBJ2-7; tentative D call: TRBD2 (5 bases). V was cut by 1 base and J by 3 bases, with 10 bases left in between. This CDR3 region has 13 residues. Germline CDR1 SQVTM, CDR2 ANQGSEA. CDR3 bases: TGCAGCGTTGAAGGGTCGGGGAGCTACGAGCAGTACTTC. Amino acid sequence: CSVEGSGSYEQYF.

This clone came up a few times. This sequence joins TRBV5-1 and TRBJ2-6; 12 bases match TRBD2. Trimming at V came to 2 bases and at J to 2 bases, leaving 11 bases not matched to a gene. The CDR3 contains 20 residues. Germline lookup yields CDR1 SGHRS and CDR2 YFSETQ. The CDR3 DNA sequence: TGCGCCAGCAGCTTTTCTCTAGCGGGAGGGCCTTACGCTGGGGCCAACGTCCTGACTTTC. This translates into CASSFSLAGGPYAGANVLTF.

CDR3 amino acids: CASTRGLARYNEQFF. CDR3 sequence (DNA): TGTGCCAGTACCCGCGGACTAGCGCGTTACAATGAGCAGTTCTTC. The chain is built from TRBV11-3 and TRBJ2-1; 9 nucleotides align to TRBD2. The CDR3 has 15 amino acids. The V and J ends lost 9 bases and 4 bases, in that order; junction bases with no gene match: 10. Per the germline V gene, CDR1 is SGHNT and CDR2 is YENEEA.

The chain uses TRBV18 and TRBJ2-4; D call uncertain. The CDR3 contains 16 residues. Per the germline V gene, CDR1 is KGHSH and CDR2 is LQKENI. The V end lost 0 bases, the J end lost 0 bases, and 9 bases lay between the germline ends. CDR3 residues: CASSPPNSLAKNIQYF. DNA of the CDR3: TGTGCCAGCTCACCACCCAACAGCCTAGCCAAAAACATTCAGTACTTC. Variable domain in full (rest from reference TRBV18 and TRBJ2-4): NAGVMQNPRHLVRRRGQEARLRCSPMKGHSHVYWYRQLPEEGLKFMVYLQKENIIDESGMPKERFSAEFPKEGPSILRIQQVVRGDSAAYFCASSPPNSLAKNIQYFGAGTRLSVL.

This chain uses TRBV5-1 with TRBJ1-6, with 8 bases fitting TRBD1. The CDR3 is 15 residues long. V shed 0 bases, J shed 7 bases, and the junction held 3 bases outside the gene matches. Germline V gives CDR1 SGHRS, CDR2 YFSETQ. The CDR3 DNA reads TGCGCCAGCAGCTTGGGGAACAGGGGGAATTCACCCCTCCACTTT. Translation gives CASSLGNRGNSPLHF.

This chain links TRBV6-1 with TRBJ1-5; D not resolved. The germline CDR1 and CDR2 sequences are MNHNS and SASEGT. V gave up 4 bases and J gave up 3 bases, with 10 bases separating them. This CDR3 has 14 amino acids. This chain's CDR3 is CASSAARFNQPQHF. In DNA form, the CDR3 reads TGTGCCAGCAGTGCCGCGAGATTCAATCAGCCCCAGCATTTT.

A single count supports this clone. The chain recombines TRBV5-1 with TRBJ2-3; 13 nucleotides align to TRBD2. The CDR3 extends over 16 amino acids. Per germline, CDR1 SGHRS and CDR2 YFSETQ. The V gene end was trimmed by 2 bases and the J gene end by 2 bases; junction bases not matched to a gene: 2. The CDR3 spells CASSLLAGGSTDTQYF. CDR3 DNA sequence: TGCGCCAGCAGCTTACTAGCGGGAGGGTCCACAGATACGCAGTATTTT.

J is TRBJ2-3 and V is TRBV16; TRBD1 agrees at 8 bases. CDR3 length equals 12 residues. Germline assignment: CDR1 KGHSY and CDR2 FQNENV. J was trimmed by 6 bases and V by 7 bases; bases with no gene match: 3. CDR3 protein: CASTTGVDTQYF. The CDR3 DNA reads TGTGCCAGCACGACAGGGGTCGATACGCAGTATTTT.